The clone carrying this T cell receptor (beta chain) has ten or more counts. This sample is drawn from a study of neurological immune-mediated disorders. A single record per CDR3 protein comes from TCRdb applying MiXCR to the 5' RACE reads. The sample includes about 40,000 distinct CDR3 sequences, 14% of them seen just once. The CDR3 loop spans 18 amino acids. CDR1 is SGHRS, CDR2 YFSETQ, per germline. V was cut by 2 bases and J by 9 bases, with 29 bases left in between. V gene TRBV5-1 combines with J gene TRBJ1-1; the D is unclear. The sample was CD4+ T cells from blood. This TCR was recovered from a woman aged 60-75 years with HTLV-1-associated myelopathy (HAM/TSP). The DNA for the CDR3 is TGCGCCAGCAGCTTACAACCAGGTTTTATAGATTATGACCCGAAAGCTTTCTTT. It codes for CASSLQPGFIDYDPKAFF.